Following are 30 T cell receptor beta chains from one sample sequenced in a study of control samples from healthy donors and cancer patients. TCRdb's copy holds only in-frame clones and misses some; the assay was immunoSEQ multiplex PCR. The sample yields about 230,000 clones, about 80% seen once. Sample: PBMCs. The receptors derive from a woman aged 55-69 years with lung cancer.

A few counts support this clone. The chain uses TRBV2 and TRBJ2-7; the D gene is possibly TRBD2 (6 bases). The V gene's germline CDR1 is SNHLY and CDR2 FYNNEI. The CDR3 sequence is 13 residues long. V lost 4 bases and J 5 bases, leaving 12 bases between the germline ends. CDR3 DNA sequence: TGTGCCAGCAGTGCCTCGGGGGTCCACGAGCAGTACTTC. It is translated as CASSASGVHEQYF. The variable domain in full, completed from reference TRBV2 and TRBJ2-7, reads EPEVTQTPSHQVTQMGQEVILRCVPISNHLYFYWYRQILGQKVEFLVSFYNNEISEKSEIFDDQFSVERPDGSNFTLKIRSTKLEDSAMYFCASSASGVHEQYFGPGTRLTVT.

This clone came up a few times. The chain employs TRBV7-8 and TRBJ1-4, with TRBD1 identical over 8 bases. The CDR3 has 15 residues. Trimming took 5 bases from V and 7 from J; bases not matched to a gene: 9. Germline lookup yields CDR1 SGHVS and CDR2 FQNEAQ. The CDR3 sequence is CASSPGQGNGEKLFF. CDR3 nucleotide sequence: TGTGCCAGCAGCCCCGGACAGGGTAACGGTGAAAAACTGTTTTTT.

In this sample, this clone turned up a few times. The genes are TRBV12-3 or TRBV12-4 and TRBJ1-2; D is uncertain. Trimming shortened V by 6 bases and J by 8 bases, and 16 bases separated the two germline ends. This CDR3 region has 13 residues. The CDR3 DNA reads TGTGCCAGCAGGCCGAGACAAGCGGGCGGCTACACCTTC. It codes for CASRPRQAGGYTF.

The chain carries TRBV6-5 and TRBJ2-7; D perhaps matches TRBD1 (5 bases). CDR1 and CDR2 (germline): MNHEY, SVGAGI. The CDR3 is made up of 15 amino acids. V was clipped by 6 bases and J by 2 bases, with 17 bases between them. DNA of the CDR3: TGTGCCAGCAGGGACCAGACAGTTGGACCCTACGAGCAGTACTTC. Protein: CASRDQTVGPYEQYF.

The CDR3, as DNA: TGTGCCAGCAGCCGGGGTGGGACTAGCGGGAGACTTGAGCAGTTCTTC. It specifies CASSRGGTSGRLEQFF. The chain joins TRBV7-9 to TRBJ2-1, with 14 positions matching TRBD2. Trimming at V came to 5 bases and at J to 9 bases, leaving 9 bases not matched to a gene. This CDR3 has 16 residues. CDR1 SEHNR and CDR2 FQNEAQ come from the germline V gene (reference sequence).

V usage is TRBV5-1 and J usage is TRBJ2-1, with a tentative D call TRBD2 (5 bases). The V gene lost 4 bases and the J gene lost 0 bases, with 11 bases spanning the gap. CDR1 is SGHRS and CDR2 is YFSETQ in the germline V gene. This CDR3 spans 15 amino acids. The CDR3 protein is CASSPGLNSYNEQFF. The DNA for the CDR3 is TGCGCCAGCAGCCCAGGACTGAACTCCTACAATGAGCAGTTCTTC.

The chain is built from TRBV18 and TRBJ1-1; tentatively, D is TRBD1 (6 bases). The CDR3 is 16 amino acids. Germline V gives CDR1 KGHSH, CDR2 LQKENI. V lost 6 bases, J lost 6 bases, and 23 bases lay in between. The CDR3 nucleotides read TGTGCCAGCTCCTTAGAGTCAGGGGCTGTTGGGGCTGAAGCTTTCTTT. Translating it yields CASSLESGAVGAEAFF.

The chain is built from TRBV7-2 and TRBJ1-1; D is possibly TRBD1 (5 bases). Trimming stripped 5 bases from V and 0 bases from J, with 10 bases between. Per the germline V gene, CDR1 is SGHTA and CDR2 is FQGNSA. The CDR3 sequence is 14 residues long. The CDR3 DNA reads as TGTGCCAGCAGCAAACGGGGGATGAACACTGAAGCTTTCTTT. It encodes CASSKRGMNTEAFF.

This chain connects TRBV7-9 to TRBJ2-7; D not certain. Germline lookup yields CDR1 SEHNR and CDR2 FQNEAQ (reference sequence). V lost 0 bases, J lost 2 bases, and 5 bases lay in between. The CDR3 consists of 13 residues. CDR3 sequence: CASSLAITYEQYF. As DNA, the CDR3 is TGTGCCAGCAGCTTAGCGATTACCTACGAGCAGTACTTC.

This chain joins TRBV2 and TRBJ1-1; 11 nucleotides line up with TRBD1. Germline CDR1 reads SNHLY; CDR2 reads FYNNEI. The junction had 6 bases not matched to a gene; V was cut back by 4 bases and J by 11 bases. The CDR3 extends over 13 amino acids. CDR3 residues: CASSAWTGGDAFF. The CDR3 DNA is TGTGCCAGCAGTGCCTGGACAGGGGGCGATGCTTTCTTT.

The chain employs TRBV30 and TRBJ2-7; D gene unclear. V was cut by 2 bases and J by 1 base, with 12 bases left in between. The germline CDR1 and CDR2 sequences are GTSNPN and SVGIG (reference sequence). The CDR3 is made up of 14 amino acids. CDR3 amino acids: CAWSQWGTSYEQYF. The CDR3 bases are TGTGCCTGGAGTCAGTGGGGTACATCCTACGAGCAGTACTTC.

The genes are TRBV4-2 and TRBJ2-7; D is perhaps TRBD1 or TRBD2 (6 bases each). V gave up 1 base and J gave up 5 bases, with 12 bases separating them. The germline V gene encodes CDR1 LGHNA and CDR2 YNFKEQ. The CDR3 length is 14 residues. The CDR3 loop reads CASSQVPGADEQYF. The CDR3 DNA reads TGTGCCAGCAGCCAAGTGCCGGGGGCAGACGAGCAGTACTTC.

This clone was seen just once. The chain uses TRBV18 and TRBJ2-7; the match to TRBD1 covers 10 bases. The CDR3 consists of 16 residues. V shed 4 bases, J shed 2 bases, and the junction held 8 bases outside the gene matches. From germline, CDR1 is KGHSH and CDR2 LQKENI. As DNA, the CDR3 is TGTGCCAGCTCACTGTACCGGGACAGGGGAACCTACGAGCAGTACTTC. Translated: CASSLYRDRGTYEQYF.

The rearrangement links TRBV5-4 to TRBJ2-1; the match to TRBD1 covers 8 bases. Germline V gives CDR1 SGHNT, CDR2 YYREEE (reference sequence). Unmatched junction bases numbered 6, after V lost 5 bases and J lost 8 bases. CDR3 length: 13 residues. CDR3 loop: CASSFGTGDEQFF. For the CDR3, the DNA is TGTGCCAGCAGTTTTGGGACAGGTGATGAGCAGTTCTTC.

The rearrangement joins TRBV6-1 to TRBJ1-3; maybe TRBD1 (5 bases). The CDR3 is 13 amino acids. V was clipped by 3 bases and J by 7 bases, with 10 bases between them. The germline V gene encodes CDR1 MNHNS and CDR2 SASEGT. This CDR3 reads CASSEGGWNTIYF. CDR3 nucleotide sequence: TGTGCCAGCAGTGAGGGGGGTTGGAACACCATATATTTT.

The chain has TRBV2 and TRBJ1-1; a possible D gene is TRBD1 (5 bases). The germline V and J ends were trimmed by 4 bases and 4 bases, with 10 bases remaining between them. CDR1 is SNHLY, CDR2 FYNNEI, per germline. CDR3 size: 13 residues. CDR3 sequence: CASSAWGGTEAFF. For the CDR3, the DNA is TGTGCCAGCAGTGCCTGGGGCGGCACTGAAGCTTTCTTT.

The CDR3 DNA sequence: TGTGCCAGCAGAAAACTAGCGAGCGGGGAGCTGTTTTTT. It translates to CASRKLASGELFF. The V call is TRBV2, the J call TRBJ2-2, with TRBD2 identical over 7 bases. The CDR3 is 13 residues long. V shed 6 bases, J shed 7 bases, and the junction held 5 bases outside the gene matches. Germline CDR1 and CDR2: SNHLY and FYNNEI. The variable domain in full, completed from reference TRBV2 and TRBJ2-2, reads EPEVTQTPSHQVTQMGQEVILRCVPISNHLYFYWYRQILGQKVEFLVSFYNNEISEKSEIFDDQFSVERPDGSNFTLKIRSTKLEDSAMYFCASRKLASGELFFGEGSRLTVL.

Here the CDR3 DNA reads TGTGCCAGCTCACGGGACACTGAAGCTTTCTTT. Translation: CASSRDTEAFF. The chain carries TRBV18 and TRBJ1-1; D gene unclear. The V end was cut by 4 bases, the J end by 3 bases, with 3 bases between. The CDR3 totals 11 residues. Per the germline V gene, CDR1 is KGHSH and CDR2 is LQKENI.

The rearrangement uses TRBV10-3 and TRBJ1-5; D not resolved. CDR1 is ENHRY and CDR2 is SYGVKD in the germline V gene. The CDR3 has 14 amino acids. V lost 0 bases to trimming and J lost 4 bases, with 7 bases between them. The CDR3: CAISESMSNQPQHF. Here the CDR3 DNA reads TGTGCCATCAGTGAGTCGATGAGTAATCAGCCCCAGCATTTT.

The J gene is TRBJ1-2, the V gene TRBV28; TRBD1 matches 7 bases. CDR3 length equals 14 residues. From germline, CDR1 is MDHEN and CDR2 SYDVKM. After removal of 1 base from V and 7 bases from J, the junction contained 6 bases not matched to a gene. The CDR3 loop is CASSLFGAGGGYTF. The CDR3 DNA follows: TGTGCCAGCAGTTTATTCGGGGCAGGGGGTGGCTACACCTTC.

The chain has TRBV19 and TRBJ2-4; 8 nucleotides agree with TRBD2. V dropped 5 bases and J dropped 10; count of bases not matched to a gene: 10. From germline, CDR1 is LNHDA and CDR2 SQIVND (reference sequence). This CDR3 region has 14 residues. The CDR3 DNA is TGTGCCAGTAGTTTCGGGGGGGAACCTTGGATTCAGTACTTC. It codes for CASSFGGEPWIQYF.

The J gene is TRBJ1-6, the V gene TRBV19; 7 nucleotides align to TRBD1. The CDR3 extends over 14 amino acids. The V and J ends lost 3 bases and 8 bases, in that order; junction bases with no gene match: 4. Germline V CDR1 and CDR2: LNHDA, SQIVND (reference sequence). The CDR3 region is CASSISGGDSPLHF. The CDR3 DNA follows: TGTGCCAGTAGTATTTCAGGGGGAGATTCACCCCTCCACTTT. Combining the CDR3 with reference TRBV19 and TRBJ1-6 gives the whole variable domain DGGITQSPKYLFRKEGQNVTLSCEQNLNHDAMYWYRQDPGQGLRLIYYSQIVNDFQKGDIAEGYSVSREKKESFPLTVTSAQKNPTAFYLCASSISGGDSPLHFGNGTRLTVT.

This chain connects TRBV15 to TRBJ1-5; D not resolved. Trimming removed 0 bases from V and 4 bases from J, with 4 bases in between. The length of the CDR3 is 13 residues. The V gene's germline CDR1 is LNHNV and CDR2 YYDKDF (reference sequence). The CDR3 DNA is TGTGCCACCAGCAGAGATCTGAATCAGCCCCAGCATTTT. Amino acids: CATSRDLNQPQHF. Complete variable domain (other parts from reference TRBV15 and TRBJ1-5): DAMVIQNPRYQVTQFGKPVTLSCSQTLNHNVMYWYQQKSSQAPKLLFHYYDKDFNNEADTPDNFQSRRPNTSFCFLDIRSPGLGDTAMYLCATSRDLNQPQHFGDGTRLSIL.

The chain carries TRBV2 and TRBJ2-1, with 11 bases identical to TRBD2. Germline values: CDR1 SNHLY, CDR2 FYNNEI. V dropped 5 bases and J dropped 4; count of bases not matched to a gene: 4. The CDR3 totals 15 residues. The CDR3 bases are TGTGCCAGCAGTCCCGGGACTAGCGGTTACAATGAGCAGTTCTTC. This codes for CASSPGTSGYNEQFF.

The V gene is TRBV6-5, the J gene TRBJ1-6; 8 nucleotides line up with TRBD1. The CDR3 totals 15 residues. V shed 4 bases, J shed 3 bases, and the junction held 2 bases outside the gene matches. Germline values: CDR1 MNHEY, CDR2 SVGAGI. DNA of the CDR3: TGTGCCAGCAGTTCGGACAGGGACTATAATTCACCCCTCCACTTT. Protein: CASSSDRDYNSPLHF.

The CDR3 is CASSQGWTGYSNQPQHF. CDR3 DNA sequence: TGCGCCAGCAGCCAAGGCTGGACAGGGTATAGCAATCAGCCCCAGCATTTT. The chain combines TRBV4-1 with TRBJ1-5; 8 bases agree with TRBD1. The J segment lost 0 bases and the V segment lost 1 base, leaving 5 bases of the junction unmatched. The CDR3 sequence is 17 residues long. The germline V gene encodes CDR1 MGHRA and CDR2 YSYEKL.

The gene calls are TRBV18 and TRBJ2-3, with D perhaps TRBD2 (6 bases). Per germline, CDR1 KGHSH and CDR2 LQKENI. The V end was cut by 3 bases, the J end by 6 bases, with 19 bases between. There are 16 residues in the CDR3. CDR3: CASSPSFSGLADTQYF. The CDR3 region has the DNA TGTGCCAGCTCACCCTCCTTTAGCGGCCTAGCCGATACGCAGTATTTT.

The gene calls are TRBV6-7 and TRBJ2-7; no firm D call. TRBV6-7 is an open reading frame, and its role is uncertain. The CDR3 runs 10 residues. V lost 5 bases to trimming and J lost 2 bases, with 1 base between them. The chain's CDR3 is CASSPYEQYF. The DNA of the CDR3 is TGTGCCAGCAGTCCCTACGAGCAGTACTTC.

The DNA of the CDR3 is TGTGCCAGCAGCCTTACTACAGGGGGCCCGACTGAAGCTTTCTTT. Protein product: CASSLTTGGPTEAFF. The V gene is TRBV3-1 (or the pseudogene TRBV3-2), the J gene TRBJ1-1, with 9 nucleotides matching TRBD1. CDR3 length: 15 residues. Germline-derived CDR1 and CDR2 are LGHDT and YNNKEL (reference sequence). Losses at the gene ends were 4 bases for V and 5 bases for J; bases not matched to a gene: 8.

In DNA form, the CDR3 reads TGTGCCAGCAGCGTCGGGACCGGGTCCACCATATATTTT. Translating gives CASSVGTGSTIYF. The rearrangement uses TRBV9 and TRBJ1-3; D is possibly TRBD1 (5 bases). This CDR3 spans 13 amino acids. Between the trimmed V and J ends, which lost 2 bases and 9 bases, there was a span of 12 bases. Germline lookup yields CDR1 SGDLS and CDR2 YYNGEE.